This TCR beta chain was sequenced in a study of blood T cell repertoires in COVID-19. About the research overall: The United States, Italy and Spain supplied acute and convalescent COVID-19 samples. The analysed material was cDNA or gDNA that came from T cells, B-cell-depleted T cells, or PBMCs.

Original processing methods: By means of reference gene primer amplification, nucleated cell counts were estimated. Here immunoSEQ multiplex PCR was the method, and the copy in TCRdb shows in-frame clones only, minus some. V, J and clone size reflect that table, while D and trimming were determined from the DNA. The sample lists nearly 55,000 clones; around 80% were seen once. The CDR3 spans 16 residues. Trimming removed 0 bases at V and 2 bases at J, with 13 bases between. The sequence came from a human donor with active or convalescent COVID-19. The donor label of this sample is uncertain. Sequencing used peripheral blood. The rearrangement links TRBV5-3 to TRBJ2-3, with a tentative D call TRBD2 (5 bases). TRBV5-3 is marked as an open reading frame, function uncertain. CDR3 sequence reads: CARSLEREAATDTQYF. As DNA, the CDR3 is TGTGCCAGAAGCTTGGAAAGGGAAGCGGCCACAGATACGCAGTATTTT.